What follows are 32 T cell receptor beta chains derived from one specimen sequenced in a study of cytomegalovirus exposure and HLA in healthy donors. PCR used 60 Vbeta primers and 13 Jbeta primers. Libraries were prepared by immunoSEQ multiplex PCR; TCRdb keeps only in-frame clonotypes and omits some of them. Of some 190,000 clones listed, more than 65% were seen once; the top ten hold approximately 3.1%. What was sequenced was PBMCs. These receptor sequences come from a woman younger than 45 in good health and CMV-seropositive.

V gene TRBV19 combines with J gene TRBJ2-7; 11 nucleotides match TRBD1. From germline, CDR1 is LNHDA and CDR2 SQIVND (reference sequence). This CDR3 is built from 17 residues. J was trimmed by 4 bases and V by 3 bases; bases with no gene match: 11. This CDR3 reads CASSIPGQGGGRYEQYF. CDR3 nucleotides: TGTGCCAGTAGTATTCCGGGACAGGGGGGGGGTAGGTACGAGCAGTACTTC.

This clone showed up just a few times. The V gene is TRBV5-1, the J gene TRBJ2-1; perhaps TRBD1 as D (5 bases). Germline-derived CDR1 and CDR2 are SGHRS and YFSETQ. This CDR3 is 17 amino acids long. The ends were cut back, 3 bases at V and 0 bases at J, with 16 bases in the middle. CDR3 region: CASSSTQAPSSYNEQFF. The CDR3 region has the DNA TGCGCCAGCAGCTCAACACAGGCCCCGAGCTCCTACAATGAGCAGTTCTTC.

This clone was picked up one time. The J gene is TRBJ1-6, the V gene TRBV6-5; possible D gene TRBD1, 5 bases. V was clipped by 7 bases and J by 0 bases, with 7 bases between them. The germline V gene encodes CDR1 MNHEY and CDR2 SVGAGI. This CDR3 has 14 amino acids. The CDR3 spells CASMGGSYNSPLHF. CDR3 DNA sequence: TGTGCCAGCATGGGGGGCTCCTATAATTCACCCCTCCACTTT.

As concerns this clone: The same CDR3 is also encoded by other DNA sequences in this sample. This chain uses TRBV28 with TRBJ2-7; no firm D call. This CDR3 contains 14 residues. V gave up 1 base and J gave up 0 bases, with 7 bases separating them. Germline V gives CDR1 MDHEN, CDR2 SYDVKM. The chain's CDR3 is CASSLFRGSYEQYF. DNA of the CDR3: TGTGCCAGCAGTTTATTCCGCGGCTCCTACGAGCAGTACTTC.

The rearrangement links TRBV10-3 to TRBJ2-3, with no clear D. V was cut by 3 bases and J by 1 base, with 11 bases left in between. This CDR3 has 15 amino acids. Germline CDR1 and CDR2: ENHRY and SYGVKD. This CDR3 is CAISDVTSGTDTQYF. The CDR3 coding sequence is TGTGCCATCAGTGACGTTACCAGCGGCACAGATACGCAGTATTTT.

V is TRBV11-2 and J is TRBJ2-7, with 8 bases identical to TRBD2. CDR3 length: 15 residues. Trimming took 0 bases from V and 1 from J; bases not matched to a gene: 2. CDR1 SGHAT and CDR2 FQNNGV come from the germline V gene. This CDR3 is CASSLEVAGSYEQYF. In DNA, the CDR3 is TGTGCCAGCAGCTTAGAGGTAGCGGGATCCTACGAGCAGTACTTC.

The V call is TRBV29-1, the J call TRBJ2-7, with D maybe TRBD2 (5 bases). The CDR3 has 13 amino acids. V lost 4 bases and J 2 bases, leaving 12 bases between the germline ends. Per germline, CDR1 SQVTM and CDR2 ANQGSEA. CDR3 residues: CSVGVAGAYEQYF. The CDR3 nucleotides are TGCAGCGTTGGGGTTGCGGGTGCCTACGAGCAGTACTTC.

This clone was seen only a few times. V gene TRBV11-2 combines with J gene TRBJ2-7; 10 nucleotides agree with TRBD1. The CDR3 is 17 amino acids. Germline V CDR1 and CDR2: SGHAT, FQNNGV. With 5 bases clipped from V and 2 bases from J, the junction kept 12 bases outside the gene matches. CDR3 protein: CASSTMGGGTGAYEQYF. As DNA, the CDR3 is TGTGCCAGCAGCACAATGGGAGGGGGGACAGGGGCCTACGAGCAGTACTTC.

The chain has TRBV2 and TRBJ2-3, with D perhaps TRBD2 (5 bases). Trimming took off 1 base at V and 2 bases at J, with 10 bases between the two ends. The CDR3 runs 15 residues. The germline V gene encodes CDR1 SNHLY and CDR2 FYNNEI. The CDR3 nucleotides read TGTGCCAGCAGTGAAGAAGCGGCGGTCACAGATACGCAGTATTTT. Its protein is CASSEEAAVTDTQYF.

The V call is TRBV7-6, the J call TRBJ2-7, with 11 bases lining up with TRBD1. Germline CDR1 is SGHVS and CDR2 is FNYEAQ. The J segment lost 5 bases and the V segment lost 5 bases, leaving 5 bases of the junction unmatched. The CDR3 has 14 residues. The CDR3 here is CASSPGQGADEQYF. The CDR3 region has the DNA TGTGCCAGCAGCCCCGGACAGGGGGCCGACGAGCAGTACTTC.

The chain joins TRBV9 to TRBJ2-5; 8 bases are shared with TRBD2. Looked up from germline, CDR1 is SGDLS and CDR2 is YYNGEE. The ends lost 3 bases at V and 1 base at J; junction bases unmatched: 5. The CDR3 spans 15 residues. In DNA, the CDR3 is TGTGCCAGCAGCGGTAGCGGGACTCCCCAAGAGACCCAGTACTTC. Amino acid sequence: CASSGSGTPQETQYF.

The CDR3, as DNA: TGTGCCAGCACTCCCGGGAGTGGGGCCAACGTCCTGACTTTC. Encoded protein: CASTPGSGANVLTF. The V gene is TRBV27, the J gene TRBJ2-6; D might be TRBD2 (6 bases). Germline values: CDR1 MNHEY, CDR2 SMNVEV (reference sequence). The CDR3 extends over 14 amino acids. V shed 7 bases and J shed 3 bases, with 10 bases lying between them.

V is TRBV7-9 and J is TRBJ2-5; 7 bases are a match to TRBD2. V was pared by 3 bases and J by 4 bases, with 11 bases of the junction left unmatched. Germline V gene lookup returns CDR1 SEHNR and CDR2 FQNEAQ (reference sequence). CDR3 length: 16 residues. CDR3 sequence (DNA): TGTGCCAGCAGCTTCCATTTAGCGGGTAGGGGAGAGACCCAGTACTTC. Amino acids: CASSFHLAGRGETQYF.

A word on this clone: Likely a read error: the CDR3 ends without its conserved phenylalanine or tryptophan. The rearrangement links TRBV19 to TRBJ2-2, with a tentative D call TRBD2 (5 bases). This CDR3 is built from 15 residues. The germline V gene encodes CDR1 LNHDA and CDR2 SQIVND (reference sequence). V lost 2 bases and J lost 1, with 8 bases in between. The CDR3 DNA reads TGTGCCAGTAGTATACTGAGCGGGAACACCGGGGAGCTGTTTCTT. This encodes CASSILSGNTGELFL.

This clone came up once. The rearrangement joins TRBV4-1 to TRBJ1-4, with D tentatively TRBD1 (5 bases). Trimming removed 1 base from V and 8 bases from J, with 11 bases in between. Germline V CDR1 and CDR2: MGHRA, YSYEKL. This CDR3 contains 14 residues. DNA for the CDR3: TGCGCCAGCAGCCAAGGGGGGGGAAGGGAAAAACTGTTTTTT. This codes for CASSQGGGREKLFF.

This clone has only a few counts. The chain couples TRBV11-2 to TRBJ2-7; D possibly corresponds to TRBD2 (6 bases). This CDR3 has 15 residues. The ends were cut back, 5 bases at V and 1 base at J, with 15 bases in the middle. CDR1 and CDR2 from the germline V gene are SGHAT and FQNNGV. Written as DNA, the CDR3 is TGTGCCAGCAGCATCCCAGCGGGCCCTTCCTACGAGCAGTACTTC. It is translated as CASSIPAGPSYEQYF.

V usage is TRBV9 and J usage is TRBJ2-5, with D maybe TRBD1 (6 bases). There are 13 residues in the CDR3. Germline loops: CDR1 SGDLS, CDR2 YYNGEE. Trimming left V 5 bases short and J 5 bases short, with 13 bases between. CDR3 DNA: TGTGCCAGCAGTGATAACAGGGAGGAGACCCAGTACTTC. Translated: CASSDNREETQYF.

This clone was seen a single time. The rearrangement links TRBV7-6 to TRBJ2-2, with TRBD1 matching 9 bases. The CDR3 is made up of 15 amino acids. Trimming took 4 bases from V and 4 from J; bases not matched to a gene: 4. Germline CDR1 is SGHVS and CDR2 is FNYEAQ. The CDR3 DNA sequence: TGTGCCAGCAGCTACCCGGGACAGGGCACCGGGGAGCTGTTTTTT. It translates to CASSYPGQGTGELFF.

The chain recombines TRBV18 with TRBJ1-2; 7 bases are shared with TRBD1. The CDR3 runs to 13 residues. V lost 8 bases to trimming and J lost 6 bases; unmatched junction nucleotides: 9. Germline V gene sequence: CDR1 KGHSH, CDR2 LQKENI. CDR3 sequence (DNA): TGTGCCAGCGCGCTACAGGGGATTCATGGCTACACCTTC. Protein sequence: CASALQGIHGYTF.

This chain links TRBV6-5 with TRBJ1-6; D may be TRBD1 (5 bases). This CDR3 is 15 amino acids long. Germline lookup yields CDR1 MNHEY and CDR2 SVGAGI. Trimming removed 3 bases from V and 8 bases from J, with 14 bases in between. In DNA, the CDR3 is TGTGCCAGCAGTTATCAGACAGTATCGGATTCACCCCTCCACTTT. Translated, it gives CASSYQTVSDSPLHF.

The gene calls are TRBV28 and TRBJ1-1; a possible D gene is TRBD1 (5 bases). Germline-derived CDR1 and CDR2 are MDHEN and SYDVKM. This CDR3 has 14 amino acids. V shed 1 base and J shed 3 bases, with 9 bases lying between them. CDR3 sequence: CASSLSGIYTEAFF. The CDR3, as DNA: TGTGCCAGCAGTTTATCAGGGATCTACACTGAAGCTTTCTTT.

To note about this clone: At one end, the junction sequence differs from germline, possibly due to a read error. The rearrangement uses TRBV4-1 and TRBJ2-3; 8 bases are shared with TRBD2. The CDR3 has 16 residues. CDR1 and CDR2 from the germline V gene are MGHRA and YSYEKL. The CDR3 coding sequence is TGCGCCAGCAGCCAGGAACTAGCGGCTAGCACAGATATGCAGTATTTT. Amino acids: CASSQELAASTDMQYF.

The chain links TRBV28 to TRBJ2-5; TRBD1 agrees at 11 bases. The CDR3 contains 15 residues. J was trimmed by 5 bases and V by 6 bases; bases with no gene match: 8. Germline values: CDR1 MDHEN, CDR2 SYDVKM. The CDR3 DNA follows: TGTGCCAGCAGCCAGGGACAGGGGGACTCCGAGACCCAGTACTTC. It translates to CASSQGQGDSETQYF.

This clone was found a few times. The chain is built from TRBV18 and TRBJ2-5; 9 bases line up with TRBD1. The germline gives CDR1 KGHSH, CDR2 LQKENI. The trim removed 4 bases at V and 4 bases at J, leaving 4 bases unmatched. The CDR3 runs 14 residues. This chain's CDR3 is CASSLGTGRETQYF. The CDR3 bases are TGTGCCAGCTCACTGGGGACAGGGCGAGAGACCCAGTACTTC.

V is TRBV10-3 and J is TRBJ2-7, with TRBD2 matching 10 bases. This CDR3 comprises 15 residues. J lost 3 bases, V lost 3 bases, and 5 bases had no gene match. CDR1 is ENHRY, CDR2 SYGVKD, per germline. The CDR3 reads CAISEPSGSNYEQYF. The DNA of the CDR3 is TGTGCCATCAGTGAACCTAGCGGGAGCAACTACGAGCAGTACTTC.

The rearrangement uses TRBV10-2 and TRBJ2-7, with 8 bases that match TRBD1. The germline gives CDR1 WSHSY, CDR2 SAAADI. Trimming cost V 10 bases and J 3 bases; bases outside gene matches: 8. The CDR3 loop spans 13 amino acids. Written as DNA, the CDR3 is TGCGCCACCTCCGGGACAGGATACTACGAGCAGTACTTC. It specifies CATSGTGYYEQYF.

This clone was counted a few times. The V gene is TRBV5-1, the J gene TRBJ1-2; the match to TRBD1 covers 8 bases. The CDR3 contains 15 residues. Per germline, CDR1 SGHRS and CDR2 YFSETQ. Germline trimming cut 0 bases from V and 4 bases from J; bases unmatched to any gene: 5. The CDR3 here is CASSLAEQGAYGYTF. In nucleotides, the CDR3 is TGCGCCAGCAGCTTGGCGGAGCAGGGGGCCTATGGCTACACCTTC.

V and J are TRBV11-1 and TRBJ2-1; 8 nucleotides line up with TRBD2. This CDR3 region has 12 residues. Per the germline V gene, CDR1 is SGHAT and CDR2 is FQDESV (reference sequence). Losses at the gene ends were 7 bases for V and 10 bases for J; bases not matched to a gene: 6. CDR3 amino acids: CASTWTSSEQFF. DNA of the CDR3: TGTGCCAGCACGTGGACTAGCAGCGAGCAGTTCTTC.

V gene TRBV5-4 combines with J gene TRBJ1-2; TRBD1 is a possible D gene (6 bases). Germline CDR1 and CDR2: SGHNT and YYREEE (reference sequence). The CDR3 covers 16 residues. The germline V and J ends were trimmed by 4 bases and 5 bases, with 21 bases remaining between them. The CDR3 loop is CASSTLQGSDVYGYTF. The DNA for the CDR3 is TGTGCCAGCAGCACGCTACAGGGCTCGGATGTGTATGGCTACACCTTC. The variable domain in full, completed from reference TRBV5-4 and TRBJ1-2, reads ETGVTQSPTHLIKTRGQQVTLRCSSQSGHNTVSWYQQALGQGPQFIFQYYREEENGRGNFPPRFSGLQFPNYSSELNVNALELDDSALYLCASSTLQGSDVYGYTFGSGTRLTVV.

The chain is built from TRBV27 and TRBJ1-1; D is unresolved. V gave up 0 bases and J gave up 1 base, with 9 bases separating them. Germline V gene data show CDR1 as MNHEY and CDR2 as SMNVEV (reference sequence). This CDR3 is built from 15 residues. Here the CDR3 reads CASSLSPAGNTEAFF. The CDR3 DNA follows: TGTGCCAGCAGTTTATCGCCGGCGGGGAACACTGAAGCTTTCTTT.

The rearrangement uses TRBV10-3 and TRBJ2-4; D is possibly TRBD1 (5 bases). The V end lost 5 bases, the J end lost 10 bases, and 21 bases lay between the germline ends. The CDR3 is made up of 15 amino acids. Looked up from germline, CDR1 is ENHRY and CDR2 is SYGVKD. CDR3 protein: CAISPPGRGGEIQYF. In nucleotides, the CDR3 is TGTGCCATCAGTCCCCCTGGTAGGGGCGGAGAGATTCAGTACTTC.

V gene TRBV27 combines with J gene TRBJ2-1, with 14 bases that match TRBD2. V trimming: 4 bases; J trimming: 8 bases; junction bases outside the gene matches: 4. The CDR3 is 15 residues long. CDR1 MNHEY and CDR2 SMNVEV come from the germline V gene (reference sequence). In DNA, the CDR3 is TGTGCCAGCAGTTCGGTGACTAGCGGGAGGGATGAGCAGTTCTTC. Protein sequence: CASSSVTSGRDEQFF.